The 25 T cell receptor beta chains given below trace back to one sample, sequenced in a study of blood T cell repertoires in COVID-19. Sequencing was performed with immunoSEQ multiplex PCR; in TCRdb, only in-frame clones are kept and a portion is missing. The sample holds hundreds of thousands of clones, 85% to 90% seen once. Material for sequencing was PBMCs or T cells enriched from blood (not recorded which). The receptors were gathered from a man aged 25 to 45 who had recovered from COVID-19.

Comments on this clone: This sample also contains other DNA sequences that code for the same CDR3. The rearrangement links TRBV3-1 (or the pseudogene TRBV3-2) to TRBJ1-5; possible D gene TRBD1, 6 bases. CDR3 length equals 15 residues. Germline V gene data show CDR1 as LGHDT and CDR2 as YNNKEL (reference sequence). The germline V and J ends were trimmed by 0 bases and 4 bases, with 10 bases remaining between them. This chain's CDR3 is CASSQDLTGNQPQHF. The DNA for the CDR3 is TGTGCCAGCAGCCAAGATCTCACAGGGAATCAGCCCCAGCATTTT.

This clone was counted only a few times. The chain links TRBV6-5 to TRBJ2-5, with TRBD1 matching 8 bases. CDR1 is MNHEY and CDR2 is SVGAGI in the germline V gene. With 4 bases clipped from V and 5 bases from J, the junction kept 9 bases outside the gene matches. The CDR3 runs to 15 residues. CDR3 bases: TGTGCCAGCAGTTTCGACAGGGGCCTCGGGGAGACCCAGTACTTC. This gives the protein CASSFDRGLGETQYF.

The chain is built from TRBV10-1 and TRBJ1-1; D not certain. Germline CDR1 and CDR2: WNHNN and SYGVQD (reference sequence). V was shortened by 4 bases and J by 0 bases, with 18 bases between the two germline ends. The CDR3 extends over 17 amino acids. The chain's CDR3 is CASSVHSSRTLNTEAFF. CDR3 bases: TGCGCCAGCAGTGTGCACAGCTCCCGAACCCTGAACACTGAAGCTTTCTTT.

This chain joins TRBV5-8 and TRBJ2-1, with 11 bases aligning to TRBD1. CDR1 is SGHTS and CDR2 is YDEGEE in the germline V gene. The CDR3 runs to 15 residues. With V trimmed by 5 bases and J by 4 bases, 5 bases remained unmatched. The CDR3 DNA reads TGTGCCAGCAGATTTGGGACAGGGGGTTACAATGAGCAGTTCTTC. Protein product: CASRFGTGGYNEQFF.

The V gene is TRBV28, the J gene TRBJ2-1; a possible D gene is TRBD1 (6 bases). The V gene lost 8 bases and the J gene lost 2 bases, with 10 bases spanning the gap. The CDR3 has 13 amino acids. In germline, CDR1 is MDHEN, CDR2 SYDVKM. CDR3 coding DNA: TGTGCCAGCTCCTGGACAGCCTACAATGAGCAGTTCTTC. Its translation is CASSWTAYNEQFF. Looking up the rest from reference TRBV28 and TRBJ2-1 gives the full variable domain: DVKVTQSSRYLVKRTGEKVFLECVQDMDHENMFWYRQDPGLGLRLIYFSYDVKMKEKGDIPEGYSVSREKKERFSLILESASTNQTSMYLCASSWTAYNEQFFGPGTRLTVL.

The chain carries TRBV9 and TRBJ1-2, with TRBD1 matching over 12 bases. CDR1 and CDR2 (germline): SGDLS, YYNGEE. This CDR3 contains 18 residues. Trimming removed 0 bases from V and 2 bases from J; junction bases left unmatched: 8. CDR3 protein: CASSVVPGQGALNYGYTF. CDR3 sequence (DNA): TGTGCCAGCAGCGTAGTCCCGGGACAGGGGGCGCTCAACTATGGCTACACCTTC.

The V call is TRBV5-4, the J call TRBJ1-3, with D hard to call. This CDR3 comprises 13 residues. V shed 2 bases and J shed 3 bases, with 6 bases lying between them. Germline CDR1 reads SGHNT; CDR2 reads YYREEE (reference sequence). CDR3 sequence: CASSLQYGNTIYF. In DNA, the CDR3 is TGTGCCAGCAGCTTACAATATGGAAACACCATATATTTT.

This clone was recorded a few times. The chain employs TRBV10-3 and TRBJ1-2; possible D gene TRBD1, 5 bases. Germline loops: CDR1 ENHRY, CDR2 SYGVKD. CDR3 size: 12 residues. V lost 10 bases, J lost 8 bases, and 17 bases lay in between. CDR3: CATNTGAGGYTF. The CDR3 DNA reads TGTGCCACCAACACAGGTGCGGGGGGCTACACCTTC.

In this sample, this clone turned up once. This chain joins TRBV4-2 and TRBJ2-6; 10 nucleotides line up with TRBD1. The V and J ends lost 3 bases and 2 bases, in that order; junction bases with no gene match: 4. The CDR3 loop spans 17 amino acids. The V gene's germline CDR1 is LGHNA and CDR2 YNFKEQ. The DNA of the CDR3 is TGTGCCAGCAGCCATTCGACAGGGGGCCCTGGGGCCAACGTCCTGACTTTC. This encodes CASSHSTGGPGANVLTF.

CDR3 residues: CASSGGQGLSTEAFF. The DNA of the CDR3 is TGTGCCAGCAGCGGGGGACAGGGGTTGAGCACTGAAGCTTTCTTT. The J gene is TRBJ1-1, the V gene TRBV13, with 10 bases lining up with TRBD1. V shed 5 bases and J 4 bases; nucleotides not matched to a gene: 7. Germline CDR1 is PRHDT and CDR2 is FYEKMQ (reference sequence). The CDR3 consists of 15 residues.

V usage is TRBV19 and J usage is TRBJ2-1, with TRBD2 matching 8 bases. This CDR3 has 18 amino acids. Germline CDR1 and CDR2: LNHDA and SQIVND (reference sequence). The V and J ends lost 4 bases and 4 bases, in that order; junction bases with no gene match: 15. The CDR3 region is CASSKRGELAGLYNEQFF. CDR3 DNA: TGTGCCAGTAGTAAAAGGGGGGAGTTAGCGGGACTATACAATGAGCAGTTCTTC.

The chain joins TRBV6-9 to TRBJ1-2; 7 bases agree with TRBD1. The CDR3 consists of 16 residues. Losses at the gene ends were 1 base for V and 6 bases for J; bases not matched to a gene: 11. CDR1 and CDR2 (germline): MNHGY, SVAAGI. For the CDR3, the DNA is TGTGCCAGCAGTTATTTCAGACAGGGCGTTCAGGATGGCTACACCTTC. The encoded protein is CASSYFRQGVQDGYTF.

The chain has TRBV28 and TRBJ1-5, with a tentative D call TRBD1 (6 bases). This CDR3 spans 17 amino acids. Germline-derived CDR1 and CDR2 are MDHEN and SYDVKM. Trimming pared 4 bases from V and 0 bases from J, leaving 16 bases between. The CDR3 is CASSSRGPVGSNQPQHF. Here the CDR3 DNA reads TGTGCCAGCAGTTCCAGGGGTCCGGTTGGTAGCAATCAGCCCCAGCATTTT.

The chain carries TRBV29-1 and TRBJ2-2; 9 nucleotides line up with TRBD2. V was clipped by 5 bases and J by 0 bases; unmatched bases: 4. The CDR3 has 15 amino acids. Germline assignment: CDR1 SQVTM and CDR2 ANQGSEA. CDR3 DNA: TGCAGCGTTATAGCGGGAGACTCGAACACCGGGGAGCTGTTTTTT. This encodes CSVIAGDSNTGELFF.

The chain links TRBV2 to TRBJ2-5; 10 bases map to TRBD1. J lost 4 bases, V lost 8 bases, and 7 bases had no gene match. Germline-derived CDR1 and CDR2 are SNHLY and FYNNEI. This CDR3 comprises 14 residues. The chain's CDR3 is CASLRDRGRETQYF. In DNA form, the CDR3 reads TGTGCCAGCCTCCGGGACAGGGGTCGAGAGACCCAGTACTTC.

The gene calls are TRBV28 and TRBJ1-5, with D perhaps matching TRBD1 (6 bases). Germline lookup yields CDR1 MDHEN and CDR2 SYDVKM. V dropped 6 bases and J dropped 4 bases, with 10 bases sitting between them. The CDR3 loop spans 13 amino acids. Written as DNA, the CDR3 is TGTGCCAGCAGCTACCAGGGGAATCAGCCCCAGCATTTT. Translation gives CASSYQGNQPQHF. The full variable domain, rest sourced from reference TRBV28 and TRBJ1-5, is DVKVTQSSRYLVKRTGEKVFLECVQDMDHENMFWYRQDPGLGLRLIYFSYDVKMKEKGDIPEGYSVSREKKERFSLILESASTNQTSMYLCASSYQGNQPQHFGDGTRLSIL.

This clone was detected once. The chain couples TRBV28 to TRBJ2-1, with 9 bases fitting TRBD2. The CDR3 has 13 residues. V lost 7 bases to trimming and J lost 7 bases; unmatched junction nucleotides: 5. Germline assignment: CDR1 MDHEN and CDR2 SYDVKM. The CDR3 nucleotides read TGTGCCAGCACCCCTAGCGGGGCAAATGAGCAGTTCTTC. This encodes CASTPSGANEQFF.

The CDR3 spells CASSDSGATGELFF. CDR3 coding DNA: TGTGCCAGCAGTGACTCGGGGGCCACCGGGGAGCTGTTTTTT. This chain uses TRBV6-4 with TRBJ2-2; D might be TRBD1 (6 bases). V lost 0 bases to trimming and J lost 4 bases, with 6 bases between them. The CDR3 is made up of 14 amino acids. The germline gives CDR1 MRHNA, CDR2 SNTAGT.

The rearrangement uses TRBV15 and TRBJ2-1; 7 nucleotides match TRBD1. The CDR3 loop spans 13 amino acids. With V trimmed by 3 bases and J by 5 bases, 1 base remained unmatched. Germline CDR1 LNHNV, CDR2 YYDKDF (reference sequence). Written as DNA, the CDR3 is TGTGCCACCAGCAGTGGACAGGACAATGAGCAGTTCTTC. Translation gives CATSSGQDNEQFF.

This chain joins TRBV9 and TRBJ2-1; possible D gene TRBD2, 6 bases. Germline lookup yields CDR1 SGDLS and CDR2 YYNGEE. The CDR3 length is 14 residues. The V end lost 1 base, the J end lost 9 bases, and 14 bases lay between the germline ends. The CDR3 sequence is CASSVTGSLREQFF. The CDR3 DNA reads TGTGCCAGCAGCGTAACCGGGAGTCTCCGTGAGCAGTTCTTC.

The chain recombines TRBV3-1 (or the pseudogene TRBV3-2) with TRBJ2-2; 12 bases agree with TRBD2. Trimming took 5 bases from V and 8 from J; bases not matched to a gene: 6. From germline, CDR1 is LGHDT and CDR2 YNNKEL (reference sequence). The CDR3 loop spans 15 amino acids. CDR3 region: CASSKTSGRGGELFF. CDR3 coding DNA: TGTGCCAGCAGCAAGACTAGCGGGAGAGGGGGGGAGCTGTTTTTT.

V and J are TRBV2 and TRBJ2-7, with 7 bases matching TRBD1. Losses at the gene ends were 4 bases for V and 6 bases for J; bases not matched to a gene: 6. Germline V gene data show CDR1 as SNHLY and CDR2 as FYNNEI. CDR3 length equals 13 residues. The CDR3: CASSARQGGEQYF. The DNA for the CDR3 is TGTGCCAGCAGTGCCCGACAGGGCGGCGAGCAGTACTTC.

This chain uses TRBV14 with TRBJ1-1, with D uncertain. Germline assignment: CDR1 SGHDN and CDR2 FVKESK. The CDR3 totals 13 residues. Trimming took 4 bases from V and 5 from J, leaving 11 bases between them. In DNA, the CDR3 is TGTGCCAGCAGCCCTCTCGAGGGAACTGAAGCTTTCTTT. It specifies CASSPLEGTEAFF.

The chain recombines TRBV5-4 with TRBJ2-7, with 12 bases that match TRBD2. Trimming cost V 0 bases and J 0 bases; bases outside gene matches: 4. Per germline, CDR1 SGHNT and CDR2 YYREEE (reference sequence). This CDR3 comprises 17 residues. DNA for the CDR3: TGTGCCAGCAGCTTGGCCGTGACTAGCGGGAGCTCCTACGAGCAGTACTTC. Translating it yields CASSLAVTSGSSYEQYF.

The rearrangement links TRBV19 to TRBJ2-2; possibly TRBD2 for D (5 bases). Trimming cost V 5 bases and J 2 bases, with 9 bases left between them. CDR3 size: 14 residues. Germline CDR1 LNHDA, CDR2 SQIVND (reference sequence). The DNA of the CDR3 is TGTGCCAGTAGTCTAGCTCCCAACACCGGGGAGCTGTTTTTT. Protein sequence: CASSLAPNTGELFF. The variable domain in full, completed from reference TRBV19 and TRBJ2-2, reads DGGITQSPKYLFRKEGQNVTLSCEQNLNHDAMYWYRQDPGQGLRLIYYSQIVNDFQKGDIAEGYSVSREKKESFPLTVTSAQKNPTAFYLCASSLAPNTGELFFGEGSRLTVL.